This T cell receptor beta chain was obtained from a study of CD4+ T cells in melanoma. Assay used: immunoSEQ multiplex PCR; TCRdb lists only in-frame clones, some missing. The sample carries several thousand clones, 60% to 80% recorded once. Whole-study findings and limits: Diverse differentiation states were reported for melanoma neoantigen-specific CD4+ T cells. A reported correlation linked neoantigen-specific CD4+ T cells to CD8+, macrophage and B cell function.

This CDR3 region has 17 residues. Germline CDR1 is SGHKS and CDR2 is YYEKEE (reference sequence). Trimming removed 1 base at V and 2 bases at J, with 15 bases between. This clone was observed a single time. The target antigen is unknown. The receptor comes from a human donor with melanoma. The chain carries TRBV5-5 and TRBJ2-2, with D possibly being TRBD2 (5 bases). Sequenced: cells from a culture (not recorded whether cultured in vitro). CDR3 residues: CASSLYSWTQNTGELFF. The CDR3 DNA sequence: TGTGCCAGCAGCTTGTACTCCTGGACTCAAAACACCGGGGAGCTGTTTTTT.